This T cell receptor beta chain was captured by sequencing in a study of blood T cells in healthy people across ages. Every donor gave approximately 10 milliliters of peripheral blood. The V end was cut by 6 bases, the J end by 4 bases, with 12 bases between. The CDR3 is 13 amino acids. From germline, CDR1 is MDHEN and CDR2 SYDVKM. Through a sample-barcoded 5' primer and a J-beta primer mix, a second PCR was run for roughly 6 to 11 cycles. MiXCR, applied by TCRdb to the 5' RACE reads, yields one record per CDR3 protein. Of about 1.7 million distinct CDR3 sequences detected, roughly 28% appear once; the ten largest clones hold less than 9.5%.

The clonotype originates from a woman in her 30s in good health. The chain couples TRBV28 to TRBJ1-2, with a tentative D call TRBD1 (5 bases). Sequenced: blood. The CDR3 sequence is CASSEGPIYGYTF. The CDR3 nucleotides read TGTGCCAGCAGCGAGGGACCGATCTATGGCTACACCTTC.